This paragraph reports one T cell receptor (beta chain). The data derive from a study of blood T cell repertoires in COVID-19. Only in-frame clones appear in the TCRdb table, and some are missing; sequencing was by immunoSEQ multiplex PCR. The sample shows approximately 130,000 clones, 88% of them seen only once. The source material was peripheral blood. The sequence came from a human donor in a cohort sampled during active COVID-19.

In DNA form, the CDR3 reads TGTGCCAGCAGTTACGTCCCAGGAATGTACAATGAGCAGTTCTTC. This sequence encodes CASSYVPGMYNEQFF. The chain uses TRBV6-6 and TRBJ2-1; D gene uncertain. This CDR3 has 15 amino acids. The ends were cut back, 2 bases at V and 4 bases at J, with 12 bases in the middle. Germline CDR1 reads MNHNY; CDR2 reads SVGAGI (reference sequence).